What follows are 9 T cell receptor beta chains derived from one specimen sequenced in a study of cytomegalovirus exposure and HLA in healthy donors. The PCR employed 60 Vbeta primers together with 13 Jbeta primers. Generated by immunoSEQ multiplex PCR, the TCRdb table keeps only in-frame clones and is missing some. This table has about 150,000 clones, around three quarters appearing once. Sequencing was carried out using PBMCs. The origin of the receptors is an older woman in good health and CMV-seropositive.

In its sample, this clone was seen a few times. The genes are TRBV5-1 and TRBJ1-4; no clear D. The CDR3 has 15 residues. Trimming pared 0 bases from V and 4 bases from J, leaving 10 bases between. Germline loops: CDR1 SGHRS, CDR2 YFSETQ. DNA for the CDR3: TGCGCCAGCAGCTTGGTGGCGGCTCATAATGAAAAACTGTTTTTT. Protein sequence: CASSLVAAHNEKLFF.

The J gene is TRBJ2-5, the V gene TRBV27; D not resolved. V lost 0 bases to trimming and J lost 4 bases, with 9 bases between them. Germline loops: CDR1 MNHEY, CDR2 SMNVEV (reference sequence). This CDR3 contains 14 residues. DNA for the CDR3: TGTGCCAGCAGTTTATCTAGTATCGGAGAGACCCAGTACTTC. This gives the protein CASSLSSIGETQYF.

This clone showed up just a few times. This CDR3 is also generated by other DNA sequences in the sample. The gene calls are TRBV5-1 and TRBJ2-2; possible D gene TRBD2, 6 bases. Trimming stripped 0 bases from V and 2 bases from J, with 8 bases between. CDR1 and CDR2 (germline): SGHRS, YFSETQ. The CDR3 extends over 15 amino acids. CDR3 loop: CASSLAAGNTGELFF. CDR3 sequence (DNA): TGCGCCAGCAGCTTGGCCGCGGGAAACACCGGGGAGCTGTTTTTT.

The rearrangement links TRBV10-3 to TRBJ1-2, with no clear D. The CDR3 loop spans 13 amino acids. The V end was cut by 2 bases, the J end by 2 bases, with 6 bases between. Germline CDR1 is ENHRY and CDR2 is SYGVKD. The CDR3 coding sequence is TGTGCCATCAGTGAGGGAGAGAACTATGGCTACACCTTC. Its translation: CAISEGENYGYTF.

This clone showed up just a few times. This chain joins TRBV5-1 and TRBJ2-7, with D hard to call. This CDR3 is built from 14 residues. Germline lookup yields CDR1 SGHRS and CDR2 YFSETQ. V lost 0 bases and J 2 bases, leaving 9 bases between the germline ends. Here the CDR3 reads CASSLVGSTYEQYF. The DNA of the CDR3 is TGCGCCAGCAGCTTGGTTGGCAGTACCTACGAGCAGTACTTC.

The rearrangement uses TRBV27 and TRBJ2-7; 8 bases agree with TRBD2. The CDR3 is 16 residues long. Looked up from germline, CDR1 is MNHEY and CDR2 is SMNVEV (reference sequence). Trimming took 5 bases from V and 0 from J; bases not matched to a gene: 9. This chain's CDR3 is CASSARSGSYSYEQYF. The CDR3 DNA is TGTGCCAGCAGTGCCCGGAGCGGGAGCTACTCCTACGAGCAGTACTTC.

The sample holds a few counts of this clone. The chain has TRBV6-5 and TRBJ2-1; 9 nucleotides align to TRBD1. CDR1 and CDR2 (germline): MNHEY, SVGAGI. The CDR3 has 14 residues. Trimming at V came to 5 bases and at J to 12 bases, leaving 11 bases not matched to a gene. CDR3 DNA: TGTGCCAGCAGTACGACGACAGGGGGGCATGGGCAGTTCTTC. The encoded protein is CASSTTTGGHGQFF.

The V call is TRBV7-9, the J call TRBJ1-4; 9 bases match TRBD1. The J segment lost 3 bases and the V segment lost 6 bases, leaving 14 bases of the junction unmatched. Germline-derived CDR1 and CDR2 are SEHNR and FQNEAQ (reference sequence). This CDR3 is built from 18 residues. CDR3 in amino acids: CASSSGWDRDVSNEKLFF. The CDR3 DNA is TGTGCCAGCAGTTCGGGGTGGGACAGGGACGTGTCTAATGAAAAACTGTTTTTT.

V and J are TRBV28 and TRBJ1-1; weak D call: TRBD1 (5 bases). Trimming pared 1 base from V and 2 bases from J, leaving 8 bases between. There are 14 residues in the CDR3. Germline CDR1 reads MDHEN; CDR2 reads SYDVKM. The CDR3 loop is CASSLSQGNTEAFF. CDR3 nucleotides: TGTGCCAGCAGTTTATCTCAGGGTAACACTGAAGCTTTCTTT.